This T cell receptor (beta chain) was documented in a study of cytomegalovirus exposure and HLA in healthy donors. Overall study context: There were 70 million to 95 million unique TCRs (from HLA-typed donors) in an early data release. Regarding the study as a whole: Researchers catalogued approximately 170 TCR beta chains as cytomegalovirus-associated.

On this clone itself: Antigen specificity is unknown.

V lost 0 bases and J lost 3; bases outside the gene matches: 7. CDR1 and CDR2 (germline): GTSNPN, SVGIG (reference sequence). The CDR3 consists of 16 residues. The PCR was carried out with 60 Vbeta primers and 13 Jbeta primers. Libraries were prepared by immunoSEQ multiplex PCR; TCRdb keeps only in-frame clonotypes and omits some of them. The data contain 100,000 to 150,000 clones, about 85% of them singletons. The J gene is TRBJ1-5, the V gene TRBV30; 8 nucleotides agree with TRBD1. This clonotype originated in a man younger than 30 in good health and CMV-seropositive. The sequenced sample consisted of PBMCs. CDR3 sequence reads: CAWSVQRTGHNQPQHF. In DNA form, the CDR3 reads TGTGCCTGGAGTGTACAAAGGACAGGGCACAATCAGCCCCAGCATTTT.